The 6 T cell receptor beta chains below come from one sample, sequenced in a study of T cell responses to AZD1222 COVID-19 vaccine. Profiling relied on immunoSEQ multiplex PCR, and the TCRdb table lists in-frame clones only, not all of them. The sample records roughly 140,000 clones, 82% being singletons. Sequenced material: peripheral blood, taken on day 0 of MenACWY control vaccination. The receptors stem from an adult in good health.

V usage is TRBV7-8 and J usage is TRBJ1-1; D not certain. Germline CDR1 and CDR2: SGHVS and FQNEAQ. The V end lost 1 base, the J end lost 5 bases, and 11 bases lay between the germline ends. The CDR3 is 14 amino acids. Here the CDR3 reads CASSLVVGGTEAFF. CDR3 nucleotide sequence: TGTGCCAGCAGCTTAGTAGTTGGAGGGACTGAAGCTTTCTTT.

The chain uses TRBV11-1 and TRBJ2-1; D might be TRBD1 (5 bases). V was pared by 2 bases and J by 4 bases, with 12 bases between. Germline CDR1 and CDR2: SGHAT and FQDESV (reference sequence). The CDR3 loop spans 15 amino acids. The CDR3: CASSLNLGPYNEQFF. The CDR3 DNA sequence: TGTGCCAGCAGCTTAAATCTGGGGCCATACAATGAGCAGTTCTTC.

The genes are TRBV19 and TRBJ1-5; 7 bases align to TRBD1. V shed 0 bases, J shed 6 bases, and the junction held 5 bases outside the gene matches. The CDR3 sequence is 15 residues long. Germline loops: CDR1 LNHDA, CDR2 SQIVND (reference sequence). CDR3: CASSIDRGYSQPQHF. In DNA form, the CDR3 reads TGTGCCAGTAGTATAGACAGGGGGTATAGTCAGCCCCAGCATTTT.

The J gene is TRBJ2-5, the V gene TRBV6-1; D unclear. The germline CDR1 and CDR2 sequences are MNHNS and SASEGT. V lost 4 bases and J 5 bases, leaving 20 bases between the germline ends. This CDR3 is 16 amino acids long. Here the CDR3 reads CASSAPSSFLGETQYF. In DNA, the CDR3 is TGTGCCAGCAGTGCTCCGTCCTCCTTCCTCGGGGAGACCCAGTACTTC.

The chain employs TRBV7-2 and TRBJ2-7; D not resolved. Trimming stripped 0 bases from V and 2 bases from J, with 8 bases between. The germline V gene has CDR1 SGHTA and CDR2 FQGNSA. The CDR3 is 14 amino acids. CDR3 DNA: TGTGCCAGCAGCTTAGCGGGCCAGACCTACGAGCAGTACTTC. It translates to CASSLAGQTYEQYF. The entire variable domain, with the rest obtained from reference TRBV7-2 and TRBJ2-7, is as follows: GAGVSQSPSNKVTEKGKDVELRCDPISGHTALYWYRQSLGQGLEFLIYFQGNSAPDKSGLPSDRFSAERTGGSVSTLTIQRTQQEDSAVYLCASSLAGQTYEQYFGPGTRLTVT.

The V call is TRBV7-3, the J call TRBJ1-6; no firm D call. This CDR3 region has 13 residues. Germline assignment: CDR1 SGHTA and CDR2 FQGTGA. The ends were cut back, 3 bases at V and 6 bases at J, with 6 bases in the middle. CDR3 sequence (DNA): TGTGCCAGCAGCTTCGGGAGTAATTCACCCCTCCACTTT. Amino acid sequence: CASSFGSNSPLHF.